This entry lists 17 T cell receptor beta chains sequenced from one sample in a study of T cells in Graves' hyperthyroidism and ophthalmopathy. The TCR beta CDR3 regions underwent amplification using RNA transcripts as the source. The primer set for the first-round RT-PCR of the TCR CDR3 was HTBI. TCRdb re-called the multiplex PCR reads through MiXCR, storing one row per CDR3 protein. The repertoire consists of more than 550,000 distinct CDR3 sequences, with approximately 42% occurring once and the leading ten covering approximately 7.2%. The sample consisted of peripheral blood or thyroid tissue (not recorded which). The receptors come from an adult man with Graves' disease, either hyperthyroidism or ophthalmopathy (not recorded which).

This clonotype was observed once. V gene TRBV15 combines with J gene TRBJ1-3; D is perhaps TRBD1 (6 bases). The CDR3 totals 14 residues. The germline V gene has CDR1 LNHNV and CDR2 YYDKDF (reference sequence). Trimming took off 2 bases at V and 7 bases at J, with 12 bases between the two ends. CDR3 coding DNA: TGTGCCACCAGCAGAAGGGAGGGGGGGAACACCATATATTTT. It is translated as CATSRREGGNTIYF.

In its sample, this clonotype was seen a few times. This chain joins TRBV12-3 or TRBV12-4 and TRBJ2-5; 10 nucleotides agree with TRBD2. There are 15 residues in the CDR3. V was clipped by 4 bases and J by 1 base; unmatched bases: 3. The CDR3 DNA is TGTGCCAGCAGTTACCTAGCGGGAGTCCAAGAGACCCAGTACTTC. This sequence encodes CASSYLAGVQETQYF.

The CDR3 sequence is CASSAKPASQGPNYGYTF. The CDR3 DNA follows: TGTGCCAGCAGTGCTAAACCCGCGTCGCAGGGACCTAACTATGGCTACACCTTC. The chain employs TRBV2 and TRBJ1-2; a possible D gene is TRBD1 (5 bases). Germline V CDR1 and CDR2: SNHLY, FYNNEI. The V gene lost 4 bases and the J gene lost 0 bases, with 21 bases spanning the gap. The CDR3 runs 18 residues. Using reference TRBV2 and TRBJ1-2 for the parts outside the CDR3, the full variable domain is EPEVTQTPSHQVTQMGQEVILRCVPISNHLYFYWYRQILGQKVEFLVSFYNNEISEKSEIFDDQFSVERPDGSNFTLKIRSTKLEDSAMYFCASSAKPASQGPNYGYTFGSGTRLTVV.

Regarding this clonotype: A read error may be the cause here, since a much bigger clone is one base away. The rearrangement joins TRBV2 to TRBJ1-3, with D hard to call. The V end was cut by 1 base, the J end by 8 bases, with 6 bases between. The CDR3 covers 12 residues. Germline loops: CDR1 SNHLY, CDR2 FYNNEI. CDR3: CASSEEPYTIYF. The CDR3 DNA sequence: TGTGCCAGCAGTGAAGAACCATACACCATATATTTT.

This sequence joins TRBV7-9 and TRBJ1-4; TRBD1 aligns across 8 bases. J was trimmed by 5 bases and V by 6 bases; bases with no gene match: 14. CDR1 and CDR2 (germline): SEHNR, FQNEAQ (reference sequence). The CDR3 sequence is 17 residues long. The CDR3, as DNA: TGTGCCAGCAGTGAGCCCCGACAGGGGAGGGGAAATGAAAAACTGTTTTTT. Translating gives CASSEPRQGRGNEKLFF.

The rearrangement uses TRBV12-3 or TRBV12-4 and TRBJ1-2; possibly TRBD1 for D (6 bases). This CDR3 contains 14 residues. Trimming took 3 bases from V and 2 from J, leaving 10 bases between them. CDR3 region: CASSFGQQNYGYTF. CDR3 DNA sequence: TGTGCCAGCAGTTTCGGACAGCAAAACTATGGCTACACCTTC.

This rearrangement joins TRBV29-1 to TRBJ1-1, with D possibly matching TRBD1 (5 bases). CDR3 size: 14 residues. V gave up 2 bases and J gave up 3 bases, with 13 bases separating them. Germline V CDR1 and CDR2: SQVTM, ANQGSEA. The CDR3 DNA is TGCAGCGTTGAATTCACAGGTTCTTACACTGAAGCTTTCTTT. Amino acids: CSVEFTGSYTEAFF.

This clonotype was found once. The CDR3 DNA is TGTGCCAGCTCTTGGCAGACGCAAGAGACCCAGTACTTC. It codes for CASSWQTQETQYF. The V gene is TRBV7-9, the J gene TRBJ2-5; D call uncertain. The CDR3 runs to 13 residues. The germline V and J ends were trimmed by 8 bases and 2 bases, with 12 bases remaining between them. Germline CDR1 reads SEHNR; CDR2 reads FQNEAQ (reference sequence).

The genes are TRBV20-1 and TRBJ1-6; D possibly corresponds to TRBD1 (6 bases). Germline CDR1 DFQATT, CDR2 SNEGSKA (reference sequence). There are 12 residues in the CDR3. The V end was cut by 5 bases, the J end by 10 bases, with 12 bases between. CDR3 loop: CSAVTGKSPLHF. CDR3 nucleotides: TGCAGTGCTGTTACAGGGAAGTCACCCCTCCACTTT.

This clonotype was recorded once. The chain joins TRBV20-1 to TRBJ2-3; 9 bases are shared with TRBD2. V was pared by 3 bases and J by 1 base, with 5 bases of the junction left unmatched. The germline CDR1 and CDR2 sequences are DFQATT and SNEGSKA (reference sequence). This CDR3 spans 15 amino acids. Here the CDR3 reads CSASERLAGTDTQYF. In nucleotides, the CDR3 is TGCAGTGCTAGCGAAAGACTAGCGGGCACAGATACGCAGTATTTT.

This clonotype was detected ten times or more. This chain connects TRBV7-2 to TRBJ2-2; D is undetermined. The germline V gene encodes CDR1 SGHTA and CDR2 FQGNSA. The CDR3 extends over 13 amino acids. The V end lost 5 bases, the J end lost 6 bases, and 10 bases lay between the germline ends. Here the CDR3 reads CASSTPSPGELFF. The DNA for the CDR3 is TGTGCCAGCAGCACCCCCTCCCCCGGGGAGCTGTTTTTT.

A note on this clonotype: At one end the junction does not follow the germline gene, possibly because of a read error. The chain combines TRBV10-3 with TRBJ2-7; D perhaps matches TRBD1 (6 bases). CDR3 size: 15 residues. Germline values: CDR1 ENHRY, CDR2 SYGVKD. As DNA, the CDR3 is TGTGCCAGCAGTTTAAGGCAGGGGTGGCTCTCCGAGCAGTACTTC. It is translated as CASSLRQGWLSEQYF.

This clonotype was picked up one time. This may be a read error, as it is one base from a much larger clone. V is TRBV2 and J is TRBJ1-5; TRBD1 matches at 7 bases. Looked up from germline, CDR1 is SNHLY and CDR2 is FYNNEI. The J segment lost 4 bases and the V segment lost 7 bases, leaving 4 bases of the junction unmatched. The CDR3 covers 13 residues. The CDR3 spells CASKDRENQPQHF. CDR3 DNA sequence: TGTGCCAGCAAAGACAGGGAGAATCAGCCCCAGCATTTT. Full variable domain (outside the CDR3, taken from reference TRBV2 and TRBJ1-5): EPEVTQTPSHQVTQMGQEVILRCVPISNHLYFYWYRQILGQKVEFLVSFYNNEISEKSEIFDDQFSVERPDGSNFTLKIRSTKLEDSAMYFCASKDRENQPQHFGDGTRLSIL.

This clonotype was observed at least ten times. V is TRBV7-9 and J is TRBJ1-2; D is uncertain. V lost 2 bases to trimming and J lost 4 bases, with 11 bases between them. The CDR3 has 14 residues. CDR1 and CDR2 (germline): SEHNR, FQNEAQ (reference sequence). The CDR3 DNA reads TGTGCCAGCAGCTTAATTGACAAAACCTATGGCTACACCTTC. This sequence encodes CASSLIDKTYGYTF.

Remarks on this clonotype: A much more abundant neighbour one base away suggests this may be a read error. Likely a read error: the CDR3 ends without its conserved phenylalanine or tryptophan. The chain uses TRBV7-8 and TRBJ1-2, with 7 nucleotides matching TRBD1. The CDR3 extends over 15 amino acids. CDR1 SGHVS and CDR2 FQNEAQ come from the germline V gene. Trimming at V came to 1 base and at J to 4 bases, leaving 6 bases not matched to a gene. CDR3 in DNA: TGTGCCAGCAGCTTAGAGGAGGCAGGGGGCTATGGCTACACCCTC. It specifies CASSLEEAGGYGYTL.

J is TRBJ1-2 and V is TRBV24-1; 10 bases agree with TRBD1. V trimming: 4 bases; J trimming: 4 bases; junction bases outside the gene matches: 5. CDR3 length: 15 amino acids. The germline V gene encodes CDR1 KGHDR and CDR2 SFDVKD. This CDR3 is CATSEPRQGAYGYTF. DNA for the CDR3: TGTGCCACCAGTGAGCCGCGACAGGGGGCCTATGGCTACACCTTC.

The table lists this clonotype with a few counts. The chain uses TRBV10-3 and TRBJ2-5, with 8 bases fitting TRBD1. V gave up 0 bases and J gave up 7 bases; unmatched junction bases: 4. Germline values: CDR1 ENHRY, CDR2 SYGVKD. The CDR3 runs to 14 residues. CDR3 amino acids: CAISESSGTGTQYF. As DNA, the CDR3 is TGTGCCATCAGTGAGTCTTCGGGGACAGGGACCCAGTACTTC.